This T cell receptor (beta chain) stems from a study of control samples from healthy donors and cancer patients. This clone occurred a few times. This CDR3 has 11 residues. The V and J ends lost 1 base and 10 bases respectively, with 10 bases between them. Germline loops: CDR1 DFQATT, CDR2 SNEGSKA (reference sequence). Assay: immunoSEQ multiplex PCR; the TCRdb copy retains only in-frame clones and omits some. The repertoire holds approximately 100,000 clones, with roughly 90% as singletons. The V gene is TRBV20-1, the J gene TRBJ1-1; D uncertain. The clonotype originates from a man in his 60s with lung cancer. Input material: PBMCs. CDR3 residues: CSARGGRVAFF. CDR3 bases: TGCAGTGCTAGAGGAGGTAGGGTAGCTTTCTTT.